Listed here is a single T cell receptor (beta chain). The sample belongs to a study of radiotherapy plus CTLA-4 blockade in lung cancer. CDR1 is MDHEN, CDR2 SYDVKM, per germline. CDR3 size: 16 residues. V shed 6 bases, J shed 4 bases, and the junction held 12 bases outside the gene matches. TCRdb's table, derived via immunoSEQ multiplex PCR, lists solely in-frame clones and lacks some. The repertoire has fewer than 75,000 clones, around 86% of them found once; the top ten carry less than 45%. This material consisted of peripheral blood, taken from a patient treated with radiotherapy plus ipilimumab. The chain joins TRBV28 to TRBJ1-2; the match to TRBD1 covers 9 bases. This clonotype was sampled from a human donor with non-small cell lung cancer that progressed on radiotherapy plus ipilimumab. The CDR3 nucleotides read TGTGCCAGCAGACGGGGACAGGGCCCGACTACCTATGGCTACACCTTC. It is translated as CASRRGQGPTTYGYTF.